The clone carrying this T cell receptor beta chain is a singleton in its sample. These data come from a study of blood T cell repertoires in COVID-19. Whole-study context: COVID-19 samples, acute and convalescent, were from the United States, Italy and Spain. In each case, the material was cDNA or gDNA derived from T cells, B-cell-depleted T cells, or PBMCs.

Clones were sequenced by immunoSEQ multiplex PCR, and TCRdb holds only the in-frame ones, with some missing. The sample holds 100,000 to 140,000 clones, 89% seen once. CDR1 SGHDN and CDR2 FVKESK come from the germline V gene. The CDR3 covers 13 residues. The ends lost 8 bases at V and 6 bases at J; junction bases unmatched: 6. Sequenced sample: peripheral blood. V usage is TRBV14 and J usage is TRBJ2-3, with 9 bases that match TRBD2. This TCR was sampled from a man aged 35-49 years with active or convalescent COVID-19. The CDR3 here is CASGLASADTQYF. DNA for the CDR3: TGTGCCAGCGGACTAGCGTCCGCCGATACGCAGTATTTT.